A selection of T cell receptor beta chains follows, all from one sample in a study of T cells after yellow fever vaccination. A single record per CDR3 protein comes from TCRdb applying MiXCR to the 5' RACE reads. In the table there are fewer than 350,000 distinct CDR3 sequences, about 9.5% of which are singletons. This specimen was PBMCs, taken on the day of the first yellow fever vaccination. These receptors came from a man between 18 and 29 years old who received the YFV17D yellow fever vaccine. The CDR3 runs from the conserved cysteine through the conserved F or W. The order of the fields is CDR3 DNA, CDR3 protein, V gene, D gene, J gene, clone size. D genes are given only for firm matches. For some rows the clone size is stated as once, few or many, or as a class when expanded; others skip it.

TGCAGCGTTCCCAGTACAGGGGCCGGACCGATTTATGGCTACACCTTC	CSVPSTGAGPIYGYTF	TRBV29-1	TRBD1	TRBJ1-2	.
TGTGCCAGCAGTTTAAGGCAGGGGGGGGATACGCAGTATTTT	CASSLRQGGDTQYF	TRBV28	.	TRBJ2-3	.
TGTGCCAGCAGTGACACAGCTAACACCGGGGAGCTGTTTTTT	CASSDTANTGELFF	TRBV2	.	TRBJ2-2	.
TGTGCCAGCAGTTCCGCAGGGGATTACTATGGCTACACCTTC	CASSSAGDYYGYTF	TRBV28	.	TRBJ1-2	.
TGTGCCTGGAGTACGGGACTCACAGATACGCAGTATTTT	CAWSTGLTDTQYF	TRBV30	.	TRBJ2-3	few
TGTGCCAGCAGCGTAGCTTCCCGGAGTTTGGGGGGAGCGGGGGCGAGGGATACGCAGTATTTT	CASSVASRSLGGAGARDTQYF	TRBV9	TRBD2	TRBJ2-3	.
TGTGCCAGCGGCGTTGGGGGAGCGGGGTCTAGCACAGATACGCAGTATTTT	CASGVGGAGSSTDTQYF	TRBV5-4	TRBD2	TRBJ2-3	.
TGTGCCAGCAGCTCCAACAGGGGGGATAGCAATCAGCCCCAGCATTTT	CASSSNRGDSNQPQHF	TRBV7-6	TRBD1	TRBJ1-5	.
TGTGCCTGGAGTGGGGGGGATGAGCAGTTCTTC	CAWSGGDEQFF	TRBV30	.	TRBJ2-1	.
TGTGCCAGCAGTTACCGGGGGGCCCCGTTCTTC	CASSYRGAPFF	TRBV6-2/TRBV6-3	.	TRBJ2-1	many
TGCGCCAGCAGCCAAGGGGTTCAGGGGCCGGGCACCGGGGAGCTGTTTTTT	CASSQGVQGPGTGELFF	TRBV4-3	.	TRBJ2-2	few
TGTGCCAGCAGCCCAGGGTCAGGAAACACCATATATTTT	CASSPGSGNTIYF	TRBV7-9	.	TRBJ1-3	many
TGTGCCAGCAGCTTAGCGTGGGACTACCTTGCGCAGTTCTTC	CASSLAWDYLAQFF	TRBV7-2	TRBD2	TRBJ2-1	few
TGTGCCAGCAGCCCCGGACAAGACAGGGTGGATCAGCCCCAGCATTTT	CASSPGQDRVDQPQHF	TRBV7-2	TRBD1	TRBJ1-5	many
TGTGCCATCAGTGAGTCGGGCGGGGTTCGCAATGAGCAGTTCTTC	CAISESGGVRNEQFF	TRBV10-3	.	TRBJ2-1	few
TGTGCCAGCAGCTTAAGTGGGGGGGCCAGAGATGAGCAGTTCTTC	CASSLSGGARDEQFF	TRBV7-3	.	TRBJ2-1	.
TGTGCCAGCAGCACTACAGGGACGAGAACAGATACGCAGTATTTT	CASSTTGTRTDTQYF	TRBV5-6	.	TRBJ2-3	.
TGTGCCAGCGGGTGGAACACTGAAGCTTTCTTT	CASGWNTEAFF	TRBV11-2	.	TRBJ1-1	.
TGCGCCAGCAGCTCCGGACTAGCGGGGGTGAAGTCAGATACGCAGTATTTT	CASSSGLAGVKSDTQYF	TRBV5-1	TRBD2	TRBJ2-3	many
TGTGCCAGCAGTGATCGCCGCCCACAGGTCCATGGGGCTGAAGCTTTCTTT	CASSDRRPQVHGAEAFF	TRBV2	.	TRBJ1-1	few
TGTGCCAGTAGTCTAGGGGGGACAAACTATGAAGCTTTCTTT	CASSLGGTNYEAFF	TRBV19	.	TRBJ1-1	.